This entry describes one TCR beta chain. These data are taken from a study of shared T cell receptors in the human thymus. This CDR3 is built from 14 residues. Germline V gene lookup returns CDR1 SGHDT and CDR2 YYEEEE. V shed 0 bases and J shed 5 bases, with 6 bases lying between them. TCRdb keeps only in-frame clones here, not all; method: immunoSEQ multiplex PCR. This table holds some 700,000 clones, approximately 83% found once. These same data were also listed under a study on human thymus T cells. That study adds: The people who donated were healthy Finnish babies having corrective surgery for congenital heart defects. The thymus was resected at corrective cardiac surgery. Thymic and blood repertoires showed apparently biased V and J gene usage. Thymic repertoires from unrelated individuals overlapped highly, related research reported.

This chain connects TRBV5-6 to TRBJ1-6; no reliable D call. The source is a girl in the first two years of life with a congenital heart defect. The sample consisted of thymocytes. Written as DNA, the CDR3 is TGTGCCAGCAGCTTGGTACGGGATAATTCACCCCTCCACTTT. Protein product: CASSLVRDNSPLHF.